The clone carrying this T cell receptor beta chain has a handful of counts. Its target is unknown. This entry comes from a study of shared clonotypes between healthy human individuals. At the level of the study: Per donor, CD8 memory used one plate, CD8 naive used two, CD4 memory used three and CD4 naive used three. Notes on the study in general: Rarefaction revealed incomplete sorted-subset sequencing despite large depth. Relative to their counterparts shared across all four donors, non-shared clonotypes exhibited diminished generation probabilities.

Each sample came from a Caucasian adult donor living in Nashville, Tennessee. Profiling relied on immunoSEQ multiplex PCR, and the TCRdb table lists in-frame clones only, not all of them. Counted here are around 720,000 clones, approximately 73% occurring once; the ten biggest clones make up more than 1.5%. Trimming took off 0 bases at V and 3 bases at J, with 9 bases between the two ends. This CDR3 has 15 amino acids. Germline CDR1 and CDR2: SGHAT and FQNNGV. The rearrangement uses TRBV11-2 and TRBJ2-1, with D uncertain. This TCR was recovered from a woman in her twenties or thirties in good health. The sequenced sample consisted of memory CD4+ T cells sorted from blood. Subset: CD45RA-negative fraction. The CDR3 nucleotides read TGTGCCAGCAGCTTAGATGGGGTCGGCTACAATGAGCAGTTCTTC. Translation gives CASSLDGVGYNEQFF.